One and the same sample provided the 23 T cell receptor beta chains below, sequenced in a study of blood T cell repertoires in COVID-19. The method was immunoSEQ multiplex PCR; TCRdb's version includes in-frame clones alone and lacks a portion of them. The sample has about 350,000 clones; roughly 87% are singletons. The sample was PBMCs or T cells enriched from blood (not recorded which). The receptor source for this set is a woman aged 25 to 39 who had recovered from COVID-19.

The chain uses TRBV5-1 and TRBJ2-2; 7 nucleotides line up with TRBD1. V lost 4 bases to trimming and J lost 6 bases; unmatched junction nucleotides: 9. CDR1 is SGHRS, CDR2 YFSETQ, per germline. CDR3 length equals 15 residues. The CDR3 nucleotides read TGCGCCAGCAGCATCACAGGGGTCGAGGCCGGGGAGCTGTTTTTT. This translates into CASSITGVEAGELFF.

The chain has TRBV28 and TRBJ1-1, with unresolved D. There are 17 residues in the CDR3. Germline-derived CDR1 and CDR2 are MDHEN and SYDVKM. The ends were cut back, 7 bases at V and 0 bases at J, with 21 bases in the middle. CDR3 sequence (DNA): TGTGCCAGCACTCAGACGAGGCAACTACTTATGAACACTGAAGCTTTCTTT. It codes for CASTQTRQLLMNTEAFF.

The chain recombines TRBV28 with TRBJ2-7, with 12 bases aligning to TRBD2. The CDR3 is 14 amino acids. With 6 bases clipped from V and 5 bases from J, the junction kept 5 bases outside the gene matches. Per germline, CDR1 MDHEN and CDR2 SYDVKM. CDR3 sequence: CASRPSGGAHEQYF. The CDR3 bases are TGTGCCAGCAGGCCTAGCGGGGGGGCTCACGAGCAGTACTTC.

This rearrangement joins TRBV3-1 (or the pseudogene TRBV3-2) to TRBJ2-3, with 9 nucleotides matching TRBD2. V gave up 2 bases and J gave up 3 bases; unmatched junction bases: 15. Germline loops: CDR1 LGHDT, CDR2 YNNKEL (reference sequence). The CDR3 loop spans 19 amino acids. The CDR3, as DNA: TGTGCCAGCAGCCAACGCCTCGGGGGCGGGGGGGCCTGGACAGATACGCAGTATTTT. Its protein product is CASSQRLGGGGAWTDTQYF.

The rearrangement uses TRBV19 and TRBJ1-1; D not resolved. The V end lost 1 base, the J end lost 4 bases, and 7 bases lay between the germline ends. The germline CDR1 and CDR2 sequences are LNHDA and SQIVND (reference sequence). The CDR3 totals 13 residues. The CDR3 is CASSIAHTTEAFF. The CDR3 DNA reads as TGTGCCAGTAGTATAGCCCACACCACTGAAGCTTTCTTT.

The sample holds one count of this clone. The chain has TRBV2 and TRBJ1-5; the D is unclear. Germline-derived CDR1 and CDR2 are SNHLY and FYNNEI. The germline V and J ends were trimmed by 6 bases and 4 bases, with 13 bases remaining between them. The CDR3 consists of 14 residues. The CDR3 bases are TGTGCCAGCAGCCCGACCCGGGGTAATCAGCCCCAGCATTTT. Translating it yields CASSPTRGNQPQHF.

This clone showed up just once. The chain employs TRBV7-6 and TRBJ1-2, with D perhaps matching TRBD1 (5 bases). V was trimmed by 5 bases and J by 3 bases, leaving 16 bases between them. The CDR3 consists of 15 residues. Germline CDR1 SGHVS, CDR2 FNYEAQ. The CDR3 loop is CASSPRGAGDYGYTF. Here the CDR3 DNA reads TGTGCCAGCAGCCCTCGCGGGGCCGGTGACTATGGCTACACCTTC.

This clone has at least ten counts. The chain recombines TRBV7-9 with TRBJ1-2; maybe TRBD1 (5 bases). This CDR3 has 14 amino acids. CDR1 is SEHNR, CDR2 FQNEAQ, per germline (reference sequence). The germline V and J ends were trimmed by 4 bases and 6 bases, with 15 bases remaining between them. The CDR3 spells CASSSQGGEDGYTF. The CDR3 DNA reads TGTGCCAGCAGCTCGCAGGGAGGAGAGGATGGCTACACCTTC.

The genes are TRBV7-9 and TRBJ2-7; 8 nucleotides match TRBD2. This CDR3 has 15 amino acids. Trimming at V came to 1 base and at J to 3 bases, leaving 5 bases not matched to a gene. Germline V gene data show CDR1 as SEHNR and CDR2 as FQNEAQ (reference sequence). DNA of the CDR3: TGTGCCAGCAGCTTAGGTAGCGGGGTGAGCTACGAGCAGTACTTC. This gives the protein CASSLGSGVSYEQYF. Full variable domain (rest looked up from reference TRBV7-9 and TRBJ2-7): DTGVSQNPRHKITKRGQNVTFRCDPISEHNRLYWYRQTLGQGPEFLTYFQNEAQLEKSRLLSDRFSAERPKGSFSTLEIQRTEQGDSAMYLCASSLGSGVSYEQYFGPGTRLTVT.

This chain uses TRBV20-1 with TRBJ2-4; TRBD2 agrees at 9 bases. The CDR3 consists of 16 residues. Germline V CDR1 and CDR2: DFQATT, SNEGSKA (reference sequence). The trim removed 4 bases at V and 1 base at J, leaving 8 bases unmatched. Here the CDR3 DNA reads TGCAGTGCTAATGACGACAGCGGGGGGGCCAAAAACATTCAGTACTTC. The encoded protein is CSANDDSGGAKNIQYF.

The table lists this clone with a few counts. V is TRBV28 and J is TRBJ2-7; 8 positions match TRBD1. The CDR3 covers 15 residues. Germline V gene sequence: CDR1 MDHEN, CDR2 SYDVKM. Trimming at V came to 4 bases and at J to 4 bases, leaving 9 bases not matched to a gene. Here the CDR3 DNA reads TGTGCCAGCAGTTCAGGGGGCTACGTTCGTTACGAGCAGTACTTC. Translation: CASSSGGYVRYEQYF.

The V and J genes are TRBV25-1 and TRBJ2-7; TRBD1 might be the D (5 bases). The germline CDR1 and CDR2 sequences are MGHDK and SYGVNS. CDR3 length: 15 residues. Deletions cut 6 bases from V and 1 base from J, with 16 bases between. CDR3 loop: CASSRRDRNSYEQYF. CDR3 in DNA: TGTGCCAGCAGCAGGCGCGACAGAAATTCCTACGAGCAGTACTTC.

The V and J genes are TRBV19 and TRBJ1-5; 9 bases are a match to TRBD1. This CDR3 is built from 15 residues. In germline, CDR1 is LNHDA, CDR2 SQIVND (reference sequence). V gave up 3 bases and J gave up 5 bases; unmatched junction bases: 5. The CDR3 sequence: CASSMGQGVDQPQHF. In DNA, the CDR3 is TGTGCCAGTAGTATGGGACAGGGAGTCGATCAGCCCCAGCATTTT. Full variable domain (outside the CDR3, taken from reference TRBV19 and TRBJ1-5): DGGITQSPKYLFRKEGQNVTLSCEQNLNHDAMYWYRQDPGQGLRLIYYSQIVNDFQKGDIAEGYSVSREKKESFPLTVTSAQKNPTAFYLCASSMGQGVDQPQHFGDGTRLSIL.

This chain connects TRBV18 to TRBJ1-3; D might be TRBD1 (6 bases). Trimming cost V 0 bases and J 3 bases, with 15 bases left between them. The CDR3 contains 17 residues. CDR1 is KGHSH and CDR2 is LQKENI in the germline V gene. The CDR3 DNA reads TGTGCCAGCTCACCACCGGTGCCAACGACAGGTGGAAACACCATATATTTT. Protein: CASSPPVPTTGGNTIYF. The full variable domain, its missing parts supplied by reference TRBV18 and TRBJ1-3, is NAGVMQNPRHLVRRRGQEARLRCSPMKGHSHVYWYRQLPEEGLKFMVYLQKENIIDESGMPKERFSAEFPKEGPSILRIQQVVRGDSAAYFCASSPPVPTTGGNTIYFGEGSWLTVV.

This clone came up a few times. The chain joins TRBV5-4 to TRBJ2-2; tentatively, D is TRBD2 (5 bases). Germline V gene lookup returns CDR1 SGHNT and CDR2 YYREEE (reference sequence). The CDR3 spans 16 residues. V dropped 4 bases and J dropped 5 bases, with 18 bases sitting between them. This CDR3 reads CASSPPPKTGTGELFF. For the CDR3, the DNA is TGTGCCAGCAGCCCCCCTCCAAAGACGGGGACCGGGGAGCTGTTTTTT.

The V gene is TRBV5-8, the J gene TRBJ1-2; TRBD1 matches 7 bases. CDR1 and CDR2 (germline): SGHTS, YDEGEE. V was clipped by 1 base and J by 5 bases; unmatched bases: 11. This CDR3 has 16 residues. CDR3 nucleotide sequence: TGTGCCAGCAGCTTGCAGGTTGGCAGGGGGATTTATGGCTACACCTTC. Its protein is CASSLQVGRGIYGYTF.

V and J are TRBV19 and TRBJ1-5, with TRBD1 as a possible D gene (5 bases). Germline CDR1 reads LNHDA; CDR2 reads SQIVND (reference sequence). This CDR3 contains 14 residues. Trimming cost V 1 base and J 8 bases, with 12 bases left between them. CDR3 nucleotides: TGTGCCAGTAGTATAGCAGGGTTAGGTAAGCCCCAGCATTTT. Translated, it gives CASSIAGLGKPQHF.

The chain links TRBV30 to TRBJ2-2; unclear D gene. Germline CDR1 GTSNPN, CDR2 SVGIG (reference sequence). This CDR3 contains 15 residues. Trimming took off 5 bases at V and 0 bases at J, with 13 bases between the two ends. The CDR3 is CAWGGHSANTGELFF. CDR3 DNA sequence: TGTGCCTGGGGTGGGCACTCCGCGAACACCGGGGAGCTGTTTTTT.

The V and J genes are TRBV4-1 and TRBJ2-7; 9 bases map to TRBD1. The V gene's germline CDR1 is MGHRA and CDR2 YSYEKL. V gave up 4 bases and J gave up 1 base; unmatched junction bases: 5. This CDR3 is built from 15 residues. CDR3 sequence: CASSLAQGASYEQYF. DNA for the CDR3: TGCGCCAGCAGCCTAGCACAGGGGGCGTCCTACGAGCAGTACTTC.

The chain recombines TRBV11-2 with TRBJ1-1; no reliable D call. The V end lost 3 bases, the J end lost 1 base, and 9 bases lay between the germline ends. CDR1 SGHAT and CDR2 FQNNGV come from the germline V gene. The CDR3 spans 14 residues. CDR3 bases: TGTGCCAGCAGCTTTTCTCGGGGGAACACTGAAGCTTTCTTT. The encoded protein is CASSFSRGNTEAFF.

The genes are TRBV6-2 or TRBV6-3 and TRBJ2-7; tentative D call: TRBD2 (7 bases). Germline V gives CDR1 MNHEY, CDR2 SVGEGT. Trimming stripped 4 bases from V and 5 bases from J, with 18 bases between. CDR3 length: 15 residues. DNA of the CDR3: TGTGCCAGCAGTTTGAGGGGGGGGCTCGCCCACGAGCAGTACTTC. It codes for CASSLRGGLAHEQYF.

V usage is TRBV4-1 and J usage is TRBJ2-3, with 8 bases matching TRBD2. The CDR3 is made up of 16 amino acids. V lost 4 bases, J lost 2 bases, and 8 bases stayed unmatched. CDR1 MGHRA and CDR2 YSYEKL come from the germline V gene. CDR3: CASSPLGGAPTDTQYF. The CDR3 DNA is TGCGCCAGCAGCCCCCTCGGGGGGGCCCCCACAGATACGCAGTATTTT.

The rearrangement uses TRBV3-1 (or the pseudogene TRBV3-2) and TRBJ2-1; D uncertain. Germline V gene data show CDR1 as LGHDT and CDR2 as YNNKEL (reference sequence). This CDR3 is built from 14 residues. V lost 0 bases and J 4 bases, leaving 7 bases between the germline ends. CDR3 loop: CASSQEGSYNEQFF. CDR3 bases: TGTGCCAGCAGCCAAGAGGGCAGTTACAATGAGCAGTTCTTC.